Each of the 25 T cell receptor beta chains below was sequenced from the same sample in a study of blood T cell repertoires in COVID-19 (dated by TCRdb to about 2020). The library was generated by the immunoSEQ multiplex PCR assay. The table was pulled from immuneACCESS by TCRdb, which kept in-frame rearrangements only. Such tables lose some clones; where checked, under half of the loss comes from unresolved V genes, and the rest has no known cause. The sample table shows some 260,000 clones, and about nine tenths are seen once. Of the sample, under 2% falls within the top ten clones. The sample consisted of PBMCs or T cells enriched from blood (not recorded which). These receptors were taken from a man aged 35 to 55 who had recovered from COVID-19.

The V call is TRBV5-1, the J call TRBJ2-3; no definite D call. Germline CDR1 and CDR2: SGHRS and YFSETQ. Trimming cost V 1 base and J 0 bases, with 9 bases left between them. The CDR3 length is 15 residues. The chain's CDR3 is CASSLSSRSTDTQYF. The DNA for the CDR3 is TGCGCCAGCAGCTTGAGCTCGAGAAGCACAGATACGCAGTATTTT.

The CDR3 sequence is CASSQEITGNYGYTF. The DNA for the CDR3 is TGTGCCAGCAGCCAGGAAATTACAGGGAACTATGGCTACACCTTC. The chain recombines TRBV4-2 with TRBJ1-2; tentative D call: TRBD1 (6 bases). The germline gives CDR1 LGHNA, CDR2 YNFKEQ. V was pared by 3 bases and J by 2 bases, with 13 bases between. The CDR3 has 15 amino acids.

J is TRBJ2-7 and V is TRBV5-1; 10 bases are shared with TRBD1. The CDR3 length is 14 residues. V lost 3 bases, J lost 4 bases, and 4 bases stayed unmatched. Germline V gene lookup returns CDR1 SGHRS and CDR2 YFSETQ. Written as DNA, the CDR3 is TGCGCCAGCAGCTCCGGGACAGGGGCGTACGAGCAGTACTTC. It codes for CASSSGTGAYEQYF.

V and J are TRBV28 and TRBJ2-5; a possible D gene is TRBD1 (6 bases). The ends were cut back, 1 base at V and 7 bases at J, with 13 bases in the middle. Germline loops: CDR1 MDHEN, CDR2 SYDVKM. CDR3 length equals 14 residues. The CDR3 DNA sequence: TGTGCCAGCAGTTTATCCGGGACACGTGGGACCCAGTACTTC. Encoded protein: CASSLSGTRGTQYF.

This rearrangement joins TRBV27 to TRBJ2-7; TRBD1 agrees at 7 bases. Germline CDR1 reads MNHEY; CDR2 reads SMNVEV (reference sequence). J lost 6 bases, V lost 3 bases, and 11 bases had no gene match. The CDR3 covers 15 residues. The CDR3 nucleotides read TGTGCCAGCAGTTTCCCAGGACAGGCTTTGGGCGAGCAGTACTTC. This encodes CASSFPGQALGEQYF.

The chain links TRBV6-5 to TRBJ1-2; a weak D match, TRBD1 (6 bases). The germline V gene encodes CDR1 MNHEY and CDR2 SVGAGI. This CDR3 spans 14 amino acids. V was cut by 4 bases and J by 3 bases, with 12 bases left in between. The CDR3 reads CASSFGGLHYGYTF. The CDR3, as DNA: TGTGCCAGCAGTTTCGGGGGGCTCCACTATGGCTACACCTTC.

The chain carries TRBV15 and TRBJ1-5; D is uncertain. Germline V CDR1 and CDR2: LNHNV, YYDKDF (reference sequence). V dropped 1 base and J dropped 3 bases, with 7 bases sitting between them. CDR3 size: 14 residues. The chain's CDR3 is CATSRAGSNQPQHF. CDR3 coding DNA: TGTGCCACCAGCAGAGCAGGCTCCAATCAGCCCCAGCATTTT.

V gene TRBV7-9 combines with J gene TRBJ1-5; a possible D gene is TRBD1 (5 bases). V lost 6 bases and J lost 2, with 17 bases in between. Germline lookup yields CDR1 SEHNR and CDR2 FQNEAQ (reference sequence). The CDR3 has 16 residues. CDR3 protein: CASSNGEGRGNQPQHF. The CDR3 DNA reads TGTGCCAGCAGTAACGGGGAGGGGAGGGGCAATCAGCCCCAGCATTTT.

This CDR3 reads CAIQGTEAFF. The CDR3 bases are TGTGCCATCCAGGGCACTGAAGCTTTCTTT. The chain is built from TRBV28 and TRBJ1-1, with TRBD1 as a possible D gene (5 bases). V lost 10 bases and J 4 bases, leaving 7 bases between the germline ends. Germline lookup yields CDR1 MDHEN and CDR2 SYDVKM. There are 10 residues in the CDR3.

The chain uses TRBV7-9 and TRBJ2-7, with a tentative D call TRBD1 (6 bases). Trimming took off 3 bases at V and 2 bases at J, with 8 bases between the two ends. The length of the CDR3 is 13 residues. Germline V gene lookup returns CDR1 SEHNR and CDR2 FQNEAQ (reference sequence). The CDR3 region has the DNA TGTGCCAGCAGCTTTACAGGGACCTACGAGCAGTACTTC. Translating it yields CASSFTGTYEQYF.

This clone was counted once. The CDR3 region is CASSTRTANEKLFF. CDR3 nucleotide sequence: TGTGCCAGCAGTACCCGGACAGCTAATGAAAAACTGTTTTTT. The rearrangement links TRBV2 to TRBJ1-4, with D maybe TRBD1 (6 bases). CDR1 and CDR2 (germline): SNHLY, FYNNEI. V lost 5 bases and J lost 3, with 10 bases in between. The CDR3 has 14 residues.

The CDR3 nucleotides are TGTGCCAGCAGCTTAATGGGCAGGGCGAGCAATCAGCCCCAGCATTTT. This encodes CASSLMGRASNQPQHF. The chain carries TRBV7-2 and TRBJ1-5; D possibly corresponds to TRBD1 (5 bases). CDR3 length: 16 residues. The ends were cut back, 2 bases at V and 1 base at J, with 12 bases in the middle. Per germline, CDR1 SGHTA and CDR2 FQGNSA.

This chain joins TRBV10-3 and TRBJ2-2, with 8 bases aligning to TRBD1. The CDR3 has 13 amino acids. Germline CDR1 and CDR2: ENHRY and SYGVKD. Losses at the gene ends were 7 bases for V and 3 bases for J; bases not matched to a gene: 1. CDR3 sequence reads: CAITGGDTGELFF. For the CDR3, the DNA is TGTGCCATCACAGGGGGCGACACCGGGGAGCTGTTTTTT.

This chain connects TRBV9 to TRBJ2-3; D unclear. CDR3 length: 15 residues. Germline values: CDR1 SGDLS, CDR2 YYNGEE. The V and J ends lost 0 bases and 0 bases respectively, with 8 bases between them. CDR3 sequence (DNA): TGTGCCAGCAGCGTAGCTCTAGTTAGCACAGATACGCAGTATTTT. It encodes CASSVALVSTDTQYF.

The chain joins TRBV29-1 to TRBJ1-2, with 11 bases matching TRBD1. The germline V gene encodes CDR1 SQVTM and CDR2 ANQGSEA. CDR3 size: 13 residues. V dropped 4 bases and J dropped 7; count of bases not matched to a gene: 5. The CDR3 sequence: CSVGTGGGRGYTF. DNA of the CDR3: TGCAGCGTTGGGACAGGGGGCGGACGTGGCTACACCTTC.

This chain uses TRBV23-1 with TRBJ1-5; 7 nucleotides agree with TRBD1. TRBV23-1 falls under the ORF class, with uncertain function. With V trimmed by 0 bases and J by 2 bases, 7 bases remained unmatched. The CDR3 sequence is 17 residues long. The CDR3 spells CASSQSTRQGGNQPQHF. DNA for the CDR3: TGCGCCAGCAGTCAATCTACTCGACAGGGTGGCAATCAGCCCCAGCATTTT.

V and J are TRBV7-9 and TRBJ1-2; D unclear. This CDR3 is 12 amino acids long. Trimming cost V 3 bases and J 8 bases, with 10 bases left between them. Germline values: CDR1 SEHNR, CDR2 FQNEAQ (reference sequence). The CDR3 sequence is CASSLEGYGYTF. The CDR3 coding sequence is TGTGCCAGCAGCTTGGAGGGCTACGGCTACACCTTC.

V is TRBV5-4 and J is TRBJ2-7; 9 positions agree with TRBD1. The CDR3 has 14 amino acids. CDR1 is SGHNT, CDR2 YYREEE, per germline (reference sequence). V lost 4 bases, J lost 6 bases, and 8 bases stayed unmatched. The CDR3, as DNA: TGTGCCAGCAGCGGGGACAGGGAGGTGGGCGAGCAGTACTTC. Amino acid sequence: CASSGDREVGEQYF.

J is TRBJ1-1 and V is TRBV4-2; no firm D call. CDR1 LGHNA and CDR2 YNFKEQ come from the germline V gene. V was shortened by 5 bases and J by 0 bases, with 10 bases between the two germline ends. This CDR3 has 14 residues. The CDR3 sequence: CASSVGSMNTEAFF. In DNA, the CDR3 is TGTGCCAGCAGCGTGGGCTCGATGAACACTGAAGCTTTCTTT.

The rearrangement joins TRBV7-2 to TRBJ1-2; D gene ambiguous. The germline CDR1 and CDR2 sequences are SGHTA and FQGNSA. The V and J ends lost 8 bases and 3 bases respectively, with 16 bases between them. This CDR3 region has 14 residues. CDR3 DNA: TGTGCCAGCGGAGCGTTCGGGAGTGACTATGGCTACACCTTC. Translating it yields CASGAFGSDYGYTF.

The gene calls are TRBV28 and TRBJ2-7; 12 bases are a match to TRBD1. V lost 7 bases to trimming and J lost 7 bases; unmatched junction nucleotides: 14. Germline V gene lookup returns CDR1 MDHEN and CDR2 SYDVKM. There are 16 residues in the CDR3. The chain's CDR3 is CASTLSRDRGPGEQYF. CDR3 DNA: TGTGCCAGCACCCTATCCCGGGACAGGGGGCCTGGAGAGCAGTACTTC.

The V gene is TRBV11-1, the J gene TRBJ2-3; the D gene is possibly TRBD2 (6 bases). V was trimmed by 5 bases and J by 2 bases, leaving 11 bases between them. There are 14 residues in the CDR3. Germline lookup yields CDR1 SGHAT and CDR2 FQDESV (reference sequence). The DNA for the CDR3 is TGTGCCAGCAGCCCGGGACTCCACACAGATACGCAGTATTTT. This sequence encodes CASSPGLHTDTQYF.

This sequence joins TRBV7-2 and TRBJ2-1, with 9 bases matching TRBD2. CDR1 and CDR2 (germline): SGHTA, FQGNSA. This CDR3 is 15 amino acids long. The J segment lost 2 bases and the V segment lost 6 bases, leaving 5 bases of the junction unmatched. As DNA, the CDR3 is TGTGCCAGCAGGTTGACTAGCGGAACCTACAATGAGCAGTTCTTC. Translation: CASRLTSGTYNEQFF. The whole variable domain, filled in from reference TRBV7-2 and TRBJ2-1, reads GAGVSQSPSNKVTEKGKDVELRCDPISGHTALYWYRQSLGQGLEFLIYFQGNSAPDKSGLPSDRFSAERTGGSVSTLTIQRTQQEDSAVYLCASRLTSGTYNEQFFGPGTRLTVL.

This sequence joins TRBV7-7 and TRBJ2-6; 7 bases match TRBD2. After removal of 5 bases from V and 0 bases from J, the junction contained 10 bases not matched to a gene. Germline assignment: CDR1 SSHAT and CDR2 FNYEAQ (reference sequence). The CDR3 runs 18 residues. The CDR3 nucleotides read TGTGCCAGCAGCCGTGGGGGGGGAGCGGGCTCTGGGGCCAACGTCCTGACTTTC. Its translation is CASSRGGGAGSGANVLTF.

V and J are TRBV6-2 or TRBV6-3 and TRBJ1-5; maybe TRBD1 (6 bases). The CDR3 contains 14 residues. Germline V lookup: CDR1 MNHEY, CDR2 SVGEGT. V lost 6 bases, J lost 0 bases, and 9 bases lay in between. This CDR3 is CASSGQISNQPQHF. The CDR3 DNA is TGTGCCAGCAGCGGACAGATTAGCAATCAGCCCCAGCATTTT.